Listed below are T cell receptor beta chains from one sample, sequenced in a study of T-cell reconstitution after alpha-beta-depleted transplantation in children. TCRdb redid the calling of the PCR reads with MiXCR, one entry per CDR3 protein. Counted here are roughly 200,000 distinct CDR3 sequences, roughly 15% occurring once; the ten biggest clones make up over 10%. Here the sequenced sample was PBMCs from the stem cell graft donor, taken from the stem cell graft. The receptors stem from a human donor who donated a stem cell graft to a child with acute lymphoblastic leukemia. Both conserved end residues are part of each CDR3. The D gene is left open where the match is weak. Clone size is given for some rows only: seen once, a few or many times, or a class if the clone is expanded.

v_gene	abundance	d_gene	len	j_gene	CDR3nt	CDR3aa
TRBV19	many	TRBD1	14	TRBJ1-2	TGTGCCAGTAGTAGCGGACAGGGGTACTATGGCTACACCTTC	CASSSGQGYYGYTF
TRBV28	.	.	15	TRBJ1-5	TGTGCCAGCAGTTATGCGGTGGTGTGGAATCAGCCCCAGCATTTT	CASSYAVVWNQPQHF
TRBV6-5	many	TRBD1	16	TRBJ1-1	TGTGCCAGCAGTTCCCCTCCGACAGGGCTCAACACTGAAGCTTTCTTT	CASSSPPTGLNTEAFF
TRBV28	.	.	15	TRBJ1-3	TGTGCCAGCAGTACCTTACAGGGAGCTGGAAACACCATATATTTT	CASSTLQGAGNTIYF
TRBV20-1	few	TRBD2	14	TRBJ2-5	TGCAGTGCTGAAAGAGCGGGAGTCCAAGAGACCCAGTACTTC	CSAERAGVQETQYF
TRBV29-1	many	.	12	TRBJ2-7	TGCAGCGTTTATTCCGGGGGCGACGGGCAGTACTTC	CSVYSGGDGQYF
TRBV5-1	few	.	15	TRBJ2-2	TGCGCCAGCAGCTTGGCCGAAAGGAACACCGGGGAGCTGTTTTTT	CASSLAERNTGELFF
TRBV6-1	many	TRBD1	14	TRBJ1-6	TGTGCCAGCAGTACACAGGGGGAGCGTCCAAGACTCCACTTT	CASSTQGERPRLHF
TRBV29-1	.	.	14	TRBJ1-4	TGCAGCGCACGACGAGATCGGCGGGATGAAAAACTGTTTTTT	CSARRDRRDEKLFF
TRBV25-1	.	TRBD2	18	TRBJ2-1	TGTGCCAGCAGTGGTCTTCCTAATGCTAGCGGACCGAGGGATGAGCAGTTCTTC	CASSGLPNASGPRDEQFF
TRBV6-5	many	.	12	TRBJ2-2	TGTGCCAGCAGTTACAACGGCGGGGAGCTGTTTTTT	CASSYNGGELFF
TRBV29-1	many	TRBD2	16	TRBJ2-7	TGCAGCGTTGAGACTTTAGCGGGAGAGTCGTCCTACGAGCAGTACTTC	CSVETLAGESSYEQYF
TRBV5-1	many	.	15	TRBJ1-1	TGCGCCAGCAGCTTGGCCTTGGGGCATAACACTGAAGCTTTCTTT	CASSLALGHNTEAFF
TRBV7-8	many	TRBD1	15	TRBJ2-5	TGTGCCAGCAGCTCCGGGACAGGGGGCTTGGAGACCCAGTACTTC	CASSSGTGGLETQYF
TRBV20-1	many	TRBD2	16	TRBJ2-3	TGCAGTGCTATGCGACTAGCGGGAGGGCCGGGGGATACGCAGTATTTT	CSAMRLAGGPGDTQYF
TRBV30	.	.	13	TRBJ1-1	TGTGCCTGGAGACTGTTCGGGGGAAGAGGAGCTTTCTTT	CAWRLFGGRGAFF
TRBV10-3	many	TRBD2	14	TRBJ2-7	TGTGCCATCAGTTCCGGGGGGAGTCACTACGAGCAGTACTTC	CAISSGGSHYEQYF
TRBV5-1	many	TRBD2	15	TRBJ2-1	TGCGCCAGCAGCTTGGAGCTAGCGGGAACTGATGAGCAGTTCTTC	CASSLELAGTDEQFF
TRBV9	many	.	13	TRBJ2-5	TGTGCCAGCAGCGTATTGGGCGGGGAGACCCAGTACTTC	CASSVLGGETQYF
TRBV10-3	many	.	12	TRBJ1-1	TGTGCCATCGGACAGCTGAGCACTGAAGCTTTCTTT	CAIGQLSTEAFF
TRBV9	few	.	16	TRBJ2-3	TGTGCCAGCACCGAAAAGGGGAGGATCGGCACAGATACGCAGTATTTT	CASTEKGRIGTDTQYF
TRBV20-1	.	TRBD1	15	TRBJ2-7	TGCAGTGCTAGAGATTCTCGGACAGGGGTTTACGAGCAGTACTTC	CSARDSRTGVYEQYF
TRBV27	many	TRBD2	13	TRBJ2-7	TGTGCCAGCAGTGTTAGCGGGAGGAGGGTGGAGTACTTC	CASSVSGRRVEYF
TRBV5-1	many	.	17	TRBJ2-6	TGCGCCAGCAGCTTGGGACAGCCCTCCGCTGGGGCCAACGTCCTGACTTTC	CASSLGQPSAGANVLTF
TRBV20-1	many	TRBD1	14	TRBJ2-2	TGCAGTGCGCCGGGACAGGGGGCATACGGGGAGCTGTTTTTT	CSAPGQGAYGELFF
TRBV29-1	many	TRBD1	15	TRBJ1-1	TGCAGCGTCGCCGGGACAGGGCGAAAGAACACTGAAGCTTTCTTT	CSVAGTGRKNTEAFF
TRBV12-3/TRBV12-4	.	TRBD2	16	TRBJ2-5	TGTGCCAGCAGTTTTCGGTCTAGCGGGTACCAAGAGACCCAGTACTTC	CASSFRSSGYQETQYF
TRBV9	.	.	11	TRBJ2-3	TGTGCCAGCGGCGTTCTGGATACGCAGTATTTT	CASGVLDTQYF
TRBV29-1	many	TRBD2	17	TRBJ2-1	TGCAGCGTTGACGGGACCCGACTAGCGGGAGTTTTGGGGAGCCAGTTCTTC	CSVDGTRLAGVLGSQFF
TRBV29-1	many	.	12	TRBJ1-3	TGCAGCGGGGCAGCCGGCGGAAACACCATATATTTT	CSGAAGGNTIYF
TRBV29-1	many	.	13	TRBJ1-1	TGCAGCGTTGTCGCAGTTGTTGGCACTGAAGCTTTCTTT	CSVVAVVGTEAFF
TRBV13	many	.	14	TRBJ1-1	TGTGCCAGCAGCTTTGGGACGGCCCCACAAGAGGCTTTCTTT	CASSFGTAPQEAFF
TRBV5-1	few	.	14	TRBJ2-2	TGCGCCAGCAGCTTGAGGGCGGACACCGGGGAGCTGTTTTTT	CASSLRADTGELFF
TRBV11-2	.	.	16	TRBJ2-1	TGTGCCAGCAGCCCCCGGCGGGGCGGATCCTACAATGAGCAGTTCTTC	CASSPRRGGSYNEQFF
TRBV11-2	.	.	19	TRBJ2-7	TGTGCCAGCAGCTTAGATCCTGGTTCGTGGAGCGACACCCACTACGAGCAGTACTTC	CASSLDPGSWSDTHYEQYF
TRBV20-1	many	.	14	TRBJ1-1	TGCAGTGCTAGAGTACATGGGGGGGACACTGAAGCTTTCTTT	CSARVHGGDTEAFF
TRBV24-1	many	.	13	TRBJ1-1	TGTGCCACCAGTGATTTCCAGGGACTTGAAGCTTTCTTT	CATSDFQGLEAFF
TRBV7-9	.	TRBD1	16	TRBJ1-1	TGTGCCAGCAGCCCACACCGGGACAGGGGGCTAACTGAAGCTTTCTTT	CASSPHRDRGLTEAFF
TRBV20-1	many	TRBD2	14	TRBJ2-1	TGCAGTGCTAAGACTAGCGGGTCCTACAATGAGCAGTTCTTC	CSAKTSGSYNEQFF
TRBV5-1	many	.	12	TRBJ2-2	TGCGCCAGCACCACGAACACCGGGGAGCTGTTTTTT	CASTTNTGELFF
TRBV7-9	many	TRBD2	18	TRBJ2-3	TGTGCCAGCAGCGCCCCCGCCTCAAGCGGGAGTTGGACAGATACGCAGTATTTT	CASSAPASSGSWTDTQYF
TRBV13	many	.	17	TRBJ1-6	TGTGCCAGCAGCTTGGCTGGCGGGAGCTCCTATAATTCACCCCTCCACTTT	CASSLAGGSSYNSPLHF
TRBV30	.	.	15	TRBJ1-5	TGTGCCTGGAACTCCCGGGGAGCGCCCAATCAGCCCCAGCATTTT	CAWNSRGAPNQPQHF
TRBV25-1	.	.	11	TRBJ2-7	TGTGCCAGCAGTGGAGTATACGAGCAGTACTTC	CASSGVYEQYF
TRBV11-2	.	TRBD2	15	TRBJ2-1	TGTGCCAGCAGCTTAGCCCGGGAGGGAGCAAATGAGCAGTTCTTC	CASSLAREGANEQFF
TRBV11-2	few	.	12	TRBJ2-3	TGTGCCAGCAGCTCCCACCAGGATACGCAGTATTTT	CASSSHQDTQYF
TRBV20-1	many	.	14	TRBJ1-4	TGCAGTGCTTCACCGGGACTTTGGAATGAAAAACTGTTTTTT	CSASPGLWNEKLFF
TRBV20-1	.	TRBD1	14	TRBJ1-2	TGCAGTGCTAGAGACGTCAACAGGGGTAGCGGCTACACCTTC	CSARDVNRGSGYTF
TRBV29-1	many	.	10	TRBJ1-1	TGCAGCGCTCCAGGGGCTGAAGCTTTCTTT	CSAPGAEAFF
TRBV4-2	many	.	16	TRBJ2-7	TGTGCCAGCAGCCAAGCGGGTCTTGGGGGCTCCTACGAGCAGTACTTC	CASSQAGLGGSYEQYF
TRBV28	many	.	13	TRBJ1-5	TGTGCCAGCAGTTCAATTTTGGGTCAGCCCCAGCATTTT	CASSSILGQPQHF
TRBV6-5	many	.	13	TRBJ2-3	TGTGCCAGCTTATCCCTAGCCGCAGATACGCAGTATTTT	CASLSLAADTQYF
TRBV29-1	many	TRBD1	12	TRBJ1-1	TGCAGCATCCGGGACAGAGCTGGTGAAGCTTTCTTT	CSIRDRAGEAFF
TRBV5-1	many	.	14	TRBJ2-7	TGCGCCAGCGGAAAGCTAAGAAGCTCCTACGAGCAGTACTTC	CASGKLRSSYEQYF
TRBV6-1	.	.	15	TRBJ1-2	TGTGCCAGCAGTGAGGAGCAAGGTCCCTCGGATGGCTACACCTTC	CASSEEQGPSDGYTF
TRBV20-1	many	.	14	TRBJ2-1	TGCAGTGCTAGGAAGCGGGCTCACTACAATGAGCAGTTCTTC	CSARKRAHYNEQFF
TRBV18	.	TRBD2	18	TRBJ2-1	TGTGCCAGCTCGCCCTATACCGCGACTAGCGGGAGTAGGAATGAGCAGTTCTTC	CASSPYTATSGSRNEQFF
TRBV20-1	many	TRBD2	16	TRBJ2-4	TGCAGTGCTAGCCACTTTTCCGGGACTAGGGGAAACATTCAGTACTTC	CSASHFSGTRGNIQYF